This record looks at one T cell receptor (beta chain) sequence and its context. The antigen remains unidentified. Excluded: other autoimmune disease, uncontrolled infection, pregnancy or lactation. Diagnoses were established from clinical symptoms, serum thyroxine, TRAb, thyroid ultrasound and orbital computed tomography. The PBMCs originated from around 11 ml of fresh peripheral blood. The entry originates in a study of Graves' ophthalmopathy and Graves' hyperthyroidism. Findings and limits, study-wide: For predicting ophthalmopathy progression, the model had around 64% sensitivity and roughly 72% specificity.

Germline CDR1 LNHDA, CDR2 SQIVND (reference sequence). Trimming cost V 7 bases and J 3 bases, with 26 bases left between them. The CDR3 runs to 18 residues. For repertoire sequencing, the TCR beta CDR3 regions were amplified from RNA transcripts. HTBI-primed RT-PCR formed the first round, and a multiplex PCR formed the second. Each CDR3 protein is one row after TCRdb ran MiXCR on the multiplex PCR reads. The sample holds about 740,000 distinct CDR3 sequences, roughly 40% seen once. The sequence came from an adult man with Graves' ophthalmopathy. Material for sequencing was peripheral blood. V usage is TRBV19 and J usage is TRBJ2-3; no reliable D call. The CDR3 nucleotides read TGTGCCAGTAAGATAAAAAGACCCCCTGGTTTGAAGACAGATACGCAGTATTTT. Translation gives CASKIKRPPGLKTDTQYF. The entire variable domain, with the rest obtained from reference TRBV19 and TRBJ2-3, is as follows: DGGITQSPKYLFRKEGQNVTLSCEQNLNHDAMYWYRQDPGQGLRLIYYSQIVNDFQKGDIAEGYSVSREKKESFPLTVTSAQKNPTAFYLCASKIKRPPGLKTDTQYFGPGTRLTVL.